Given below is one T cell receptor (beta chain) in context. This record belongs to a study of breast tumors, draining lymph nodes, adjacent tissues. TCRdb re-derived calls from the multiplex PCR reads in MiXCR, one entry per CDR3 protein. The repertoire includes about 15,000 distinct CDR3 sequences, 40% to 65% of them detected once, and 15% to 20% sits in the top ten. Sequencing used tumor-adjacent breast tissue. The TCR originated in a female donor with breast cancer. Some clones in this sample may be carry-over from other donors' samples.

For the CDR3, the DNA is TGTGCCATCAGTGAGGTGTACGGCTACACCTTC. This gives the protein CAISEVYGYTF. The chain links TRBV10-3 to TRBJ1-2; no firm D call. The CDR3 has 11 amino acids. Trimming cost V 2 bases and J 8 bases, with 6 bases left between them. Germline V gives CDR1 ENHRY, CDR2 SYGVKD.